These 26 T cell receptor beta chains originate from one sample sequenced in a study of tumor and adjacent non-tumor tissue in lung cancer. The library came from three nested PCR rounds adapted from ARM-PCR protocols. In TCRdb, the multiplex PCR reads were re-called with MiXCR into one record per CDR3 protein. This sample has about 44,000 distinct CDR3 sequences; more than 55% occur once, and the top ten carry over 25%. The template was RNA from unsorted bulk tissue. More than 3 cm separated this lung sample from the edge of the tumor. Sample: distant non-tumor lung tissue. These receptor sequences come from a woman in her 70s with non-small cell lung cancer.

In the case of this clonotype: The CDR3 carries no conserved terminal phenylalanine or tryptophan, so it likely arises from a read error. The rearrangement uses TRBV4-1 and TRBJ1-1; 10 bases are a match to TRBD1. In germline, CDR1 is MGHRA, CDR2 YSYEKL. The CDR3 runs to 15 residues. Here the CDR3 reads CTNSQDRGRLTEAFY. In DNA, the CDR3 is TGCACCAACAGCCAAGACAGGGGGCGGTTGACTGAAGCTTTCTAT.

Remarks on this clonotype: Because the CDR3 is missing its conserved closing phenylalanine or tryptophan, this is likely a read error. The DNA is omitted, as the CDR3 cannot be located on it reliably, and the CDR3 follows TCRdb's listing. This sequence joins TRBV4-1 and TRBJ2-7; TRBD2, the table's D call, was not compared with the DNA. The CDR3 sequence runs 15 residues, both termini included. CDR1 and CDR2 (germline): MGHRA, YSYEKL. The chain's CDR3 is CASSRNLAGGHEQCI.

Worth noting for this clonotype: The junction does not match germline at one end; this may be a read error. The J gene is TRBJ2-7, the V gene TRBV29-1; D is undetermined. Germline V gene data show CDR1 as SQVTM and CDR2 as ANQGSEA. CDR3 length: 11 amino acids. The CDR3 bases are TGTAGAGTTCAGGACTCCTACGAGCAGTACTTC. Translated: CRVQDSYEQYF.

The chain combines TRBV24-1 with TRBJ2-3, with D tentatively TRBD2 (5 bases). Trimming removed 3 bases at V and 2 bases at J, with 14 bases between. The CDR3 contains 16 residues. Germline CDR1 is KGHDR and CDR2 is SFDVKD. The CDR3 DNA reads TGTGCCACCAGTGATCCGGCCCGGGAACCCACAGATACGCAGTATTTT. This gives the protein CATSDPAREPTDTQYF.

Ten or more counts support this clonotype. The chain employs TRBV20-1 and TRBJ2-1; 11 bases are a match to TRBD2. V shed 1 base and J 1 base; nucleotides not matched to a gene: 15. The CDR3 length is 20 residues. CDR1 is DFQATT, CDR2 SNEGSKA, per germline (reference sequence). DNA for the CDR3: TGCAGTGCTAGAGCTTATTTACTAGCGGGAGTCCCCAGGTCCTACAATGAGCAGTTCTTC. Translated, it gives CSARAYLLAGVPRSYNEQFF.

Ten or more counts support this clonotype. For the CDR3, the DNA is TGTGCCAGCAGTGAAGCGCAAGCGGGACCCACAGATACGCAGTATTTT. This sequence encodes CASSEAQAGPTDTQYF. The chain employs TRBV2 and TRBJ2-3; 7 positions match TRBD2. From germline, CDR1 is SNHLY and CDR2 FYNNEI. The ends lost 0 bases at V and 2 bases at J; junction bases unmatched: 5. The CDR3 spans 16 residues.

This clonotype has ten or more counts. The rearrangement joins TRBV29-1 to TRBJ1-5; D is ambiguous. CDR1 and CDR2 from the germline V gene are SQVTM and ANQGSEA. V gave up 4 bases and J gave up 1 base, with 11 bases separating them. This CDR3 contains 14 residues. The CDR3 DNA follows: TGCAGCGTTGCCGGAGGGTTCAGCAATCAGCCCCAGCATTTT. It specifies CSVAGGFSNQPQHF. Drawing the rest from reference TRBV29-1 and TRBJ1-5, the complete variable domain is SAVISQKPSRDICQRGTSLTIQCQVDSQVTMMFWYRQQPGQSLTLIATANQGSEATYESGFVIDKFPISRPNLTFSTLTVSNMSPEDSSIYLCSVAGGFSNQPQHFGDGTRLSIL.

CDR3 in amino acids: CASRPEGIGTVSANEQFF. CDR3 nucleotides: TGTGCCAGCAGACCTGAAGGAATCGGGACAGTGTCGGCTAATGAGCAGTTCTTC. The chain carries TRBV4-2 and TRBJ2-1; TRBD1 agrees at 7 bases. There are 18 residues in the CDR3. Trimming removed 6 bases from V and 7 bases from J; junction bases left unmatched: 21. Germline CDR1 and CDR2: LGHNA and YNFKEQ.

This clonotype has only a few counts. A much more abundant neighbour one base away suggests this may be a read error. The chain employs TRBV20-1 and TRBJ1-5, with D possibly TRBD1 on 5 matching bases. CDR3 length equals 15 residues. Trimming cost V 6 bases and J 2 bases, with 17 bases left between them. The germline V gene encodes CDR1 DFQATT and CDR2 SNEGSKA (reference sequence). The CDR3 nucleotides are TGCAGTGCGGAGTTGCAACAGGTCGGCAATCAGCCCCAGCATTTT. It yields the protein CSAELQQVGNQPQHF.

A remark on this clonotype: A clone one base away is much larger, so this may be a read error. The chain couples TRBV11-2 to TRBJ1-2; D unresolved. The germline gives CDR1 SGHAT, CDR2 FQNNGV. The CDR3 length is 14 residues. The chain's CDR3 is CTSSLGPGRDGYTF. In DNA, the CDR3 is TGTACCAGCAGCTTAGGCCCGGGTCGGGATGGCTACACCTTC.

The chain links TRBV5-4 to TRBJ1-1; D not certain. Deletions cut 4 bases from V and 5 bases from J, with 9 bases between. CDR3 size: 12 residues. CDR1 and CDR2 (germline): SGHNT, YYREEE (reference sequence). This CDR3 reads CASSPGSTEAFF. The CDR3 coding sequence is TGTGCCAGCAGCCCCGGGAGTACTGAAGCTTTCTTT.

This chain connects TRBV2 to TRBJ1-1; no reliable D call. The germline V gene encodes CDR1 SNHLY and CDR2 FYNNEI. The CDR3 runs to 14 residues. The germline V and J ends were trimmed by 7 bases and 0 bases, with 12 bases remaining between them. This chain's CDR3 is CASKGRPMNTEAFF. DNA for the CDR3: TGTGCCAGCAAGGGCAGACCCATGAACACTGAAGCTTTCTTT.

A note on this clonotype: Without the conserved terminal phenylalanine or tryptophan, this CDR3 likely stems from a read error. Because the CDR3's place on the DNA is in doubt, the DNA is left out and the CDR3 is given as listed by TCRdb. The chain couples TRBV6-1 to TRBJ2-2; TRBD2 is the table's D call, not checked against the DNA. Germline loops: CDR1 MNHNS, CDR2 SASEGT. Ends included, the CDR3 has 14 residues. The CDR3 spells CASSESIGSWELFS.

Details on this clonotype: A much larger clone lies a single base off, so this may be a read error. This chain joins TRBV6-1 and TRBJ1-2; TRBD1 matches 7 bases. Germline CDR1 is MNHNS and CDR2 is SASEGT. The CDR3 is made up of 13 amino acids. The CDR3 loop reads CASSNTGVGGYIF. The CDR3 region has the DNA TGTGCCAGCAGTAATACAGGGGTTGGCGGCTACATCTTC.

About this clonotype: Given the absence of the conserved phenylalanine or tryptophan at the CDR3 end, a read error is likely. The chain carries TRBV6-1 and TRBJ1-1, with 9 bases fitting TRBD1. The CDR3 is 15 amino acids. V lost 6 bases and J lost 3; bases outside the gene matches: 8. Germline CDR1 reads MNHNS; CDR2 reads SASEGT. The CDR3 reads CASRQTGGPDTEAFY. CDR3 sequence (DNA): TGTGCCAGCAGACAAACAGGGGGCCCGGACACTGAAGCTTTCTAT.

Points on this clonotype: Sequence at one end of the junction differs from germline and may be a read error. The chain couples TRBV4-1 to TRBJ1-1; D might be TRBD1 (5 bases). The V gene's germline CDR1 is MGHRA and CDR2 YSYEKL. This CDR3 region has 17 residues. As DNA, the CDR3 is TGTGCCAGCAGCCAAGCGATTGGGGGAAAGATGAACACTGAAGCTTTCTTT. This codes for CASSQAIGGKMNTEAFF.

On this clonotype itself: One junction end disagrees with the germline gene, perhaps due to a read error. The chain combines TRBV11-2 with TRBJ1-1, with TRBD1 matching over 11 bases. CDR1 SGHAT and CDR2 FQNNGV come from the germline V gene. This CDR3 comprises 15 residues. The CDR3 here is CASSYGTGGYTEVFF. CDR3 DNA: TGTGCCAGCAGCTATGGGACAGGGGGATACACTGAAGTTTTCTTT.

This clonotype showed up many times. This rearrangement joins TRBV6-1 to TRBJ2-3; TRBD1 matches at 7 bases. Germline CDR1 reads MNHNS; CDR2 reads SASEGT. The CDR3 consists of 13 residues. The J segment lost 3 bases and the V segment lost 6 bases, leaving 3 bases of the junction unmatched. The CDR3: CASRETGTDTQYF. For the CDR3, the DNA is TGTGCCAGCAGGGAGACAGGGACAGATACGCAGTATTTT.

This clonotype is labeled medium-sized. The chain is built from TRBV6-1 and TRBJ2-1; tentatively, D is TRBD1 (5 bases). The CDR3 has 15 amino acids. Germline V gene lookup returns CDR1 MNHNS and CDR2 SASEGT. The germline V and J ends were trimmed by 2 bases and 2 bases, with 10 bases remaining between them. The CDR3 protein is CASSEQGSTYNEQFF. DNA of the CDR3: TGTGCCAGCAGTGAACAGGGAAGCACCTACAATGAGCAGTTCTTC.

This clonotype was detected only a few times. This chain links TRBV30 with TRBJ1-2, with a tentative D call TRBD1 (6 bases). The CDR3 has 13 residues. V gave up 0 bases and J gave up 8 bases, with 13 bases separating them. Germline V lookup: CDR1 GTSNPN, CDR2 SVGIG (reference sequence). CDR3 in amino acids: CAWSVSRGGGYTF. CDR3 nucleotide sequence: TGTGCCTGGAGTGTAAGCAGGGGCGGAGGCTACACCTTC.

This clonotype was recorded at least ten times. The V and J genes are TRBV28 and TRBJ1-1; D perhaps matches TRBD1 (6 bases). Trimming cost V 6 bases and J 1 base, with 15 bases left between them. From germline, CDR1 is MDHEN and CDR2 SYDVKM. This CDR3 comprises 15 residues. This CDR3 is CASSPQGEGNTEAFF. The CDR3, as DNA: TGTGCCAGCAGCCCACAGGGAGAGGGGAACACTGAAGCTTTCTTT.

This rearrangement joins TRBV29-1 to TRBJ2-1, with a possible D match to TRBD1 (5 bases). The CDR3 runs 13 residues. V lost 8 bases, J lost 7 bases, and 18 bases lay in between. Germline V gene data show CDR1 as SQVTM and CDR2 as ANQGSEA. Here the CDR3 reads CSIEWQGINEQFF. The CDR3 nucleotides are TGCAGCATAGAATGGCAGGGCATAAATGAGCAGTTCTTC.

In the case of this clonotype: One base away lies a much larger clone, so this may be a sequencing read error. The chain has TRBV11-3 and TRBJ2-4; D remains ambiguous. Germline V gene data show CDR1 as SGHNT and CDR2 as YENEEA. The CDR3 runs 14 residues. The CDR3 sequence is CASGLSGTKNIQYF. Written as DNA, the CDR3 is TGTGCCAGCGGCTTATCCGGAACCAAAAACATTCAGTACTTC.

This clonotype was counted many times. The chain is built from TRBV14 and TRBJ1-1, with D maybe TRBD1 (6 bases). The CDR3 is 15 amino acids. Trimming left V 2 bases short and J 4 bases short, with 14 bases between. Looked up from germline, CDR1 is SGHDN and CDR2 is FVKESK. This chain's CDR3 is CASSQTGSWITEAFF. DNA for the CDR3: TGTGCCAGCAGCCAAACAGGGTCCTGGATCACTGAAGCTTTCTTT.

The chain is built from TRBV29-1 and TRBJ1-1; D remains ambiguous. The CDR3 has 13 amino acids. Germline assignment: CDR1 SQVTM and CDR2 ANQGSEA. In DNA, the CDR3 is TGCAACGCGGCGCGGGGAAAAGACACTGAAGCTTTCTTT. Its protein product is CNAARGKDTEAFF.

A few counts support this clonotype. An end of the junction differs from the germline gene, which may be a read error. The CDR3 nucleotides are TGCGCCAGTAGTGCCTCGCTGGGCCTCGGGGAGACCCAGTACTTC. Protein product: CASSASLGLGETQYF. The chain uses TRBV2 and TRBJ2-5; D gene uncertain. The CDR3 has 15 amino acids. Germline-derived CDR1 and CDR2 are SNHLY and FYNNEI.